At least ten counts were recorded for the clone carrying this T cell receptor (beta chain). It was blood bank volunteers in Maryland, USA who made up the healthy controls. The cell input for sorted libraries was 1 million, and those cells were CD4+ or CD8+ T cells. The data are from a study of neurological immune-mediated disorders. 5'RACE with 10-nucleotide random UMIs produced the cDNA. Using its own MiXCR run on the 5' RACE reads, TCRdb lists one record per CDR3 protein. The sample holds 40,000 to 45,000 distinct CDR3 sequences, over 6% seen once. Trimming took 5 bases from V and 4 from J; bases not matched to a gene: 8. From germline, CDR1 is DFQATT and CDR2 SNEGSKA (reference sequence). CDR3 length equals 14 residues.

This TCR was sampled from a woman between 40 and 55 years old in good health. The sample taken for sequencing was CD4+ T cells from blood. The J gene is TRBJ2-3, the V gene TRBV20-1; 8 nucleotides match TRBD2. The chain's CDR3 is CSAQTAGVPDTQYF. The CDR3 bases are TGCAGTGCTCAGACAGCGGGAGTCCCAGATACGCAGTATTTT.